One and the same sample provided the 28 T cell receptor beta chains below, sequenced in a study of naive and memory T cell subsets. These TCRs' antigens remain unknown. Both TRBC1 and TRBC2 were covered by a beta constant-region primer of two equimolar oligonucleotides. Four rounds of PCR amplified the ligated cDNA using nested alpha and beta constant-region primers plus SP2. TCRdb re-called the UMI-ligation and nested PCR reads with MiXCR, one entry per CDR3 protein. The table lists over 110,000 distinct CDR3 sequences, approximately 20% of them singletons. Study results and caveats: A few larger clonotypes appeared in naive repertoires, especially CD8, possibly memory cells re-expressing CD45RA.

Material for sequencing was naive CD8+ T cells from blood. These receptors were taken from a human donor in good health.

This sequence joins TRBV4-2 and TRBJ2-7; D is ambiguous. Trimming cost V 1 base and J 2 bases, with 9 bases left between them. This CDR3 has 14 residues. CDR1 LGHNA and CDR2 YNFKEQ come from the germline V gene. CDR3 bases: TGTGCCAGCAGCCAAGGGGCCTTAACCTACGAGCAGTACTTC. Its translation: CASSQGALTYEQYF.

The gene calls are TRBV6-2 or TRBV6-3 and TRBJ1-2; D is uncertain. Trimming stripped 2 bases from V and 7 bases from J, with 8 bases between. The CDR3 is 12 amino acids. The germline V gene encodes CDR1 MNHEY and CDR2 SVGEGT. CDR3 in DNA: TGTGCCAGCAGTTACGGAGTGATTGGCTACACCTTC. This encodes CASSYGVIGYTF.

The chain recombines TRBV27 with TRBJ2-7; 9 nucleotides agree with TRBD2. V lost 5 bases and J lost 9; bases outside the gene matches: 14. Germline CDR1 and CDR2: MNHEY and SMNVEV (reference sequence). The CDR3 runs 15 residues. CDR3 protein: CASSPEVAGVTRQYF. The CDR3 nucleotides are TGTGCCAGCAGTCCCGAGGTAGCGGGAGTAACCAGGCAGTACTTC.

In this sample, this clonotype turned up a few times. This chain links TRBV20-1 with TRBJ2-7, with 15 bases identical to TRBD2. V shed 6 bases, J shed 0 bases, and the junction held 6 bases outside the gene matches. The CDR3 spans 16 residues. The germline CDR1 and CDR2 sequences are DFQATT and SNEGSKA (reference sequence). CDR3 DNA sequence: TGCAGTGCCGGGACTAGCGGGAGGCCCCCCTCCTACGAGCAGTACTTC. This sequence encodes CSAGTSGRPPSYEQYF.

The sample holds a few counts of this clonotype. The chain employs TRBV19 and TRBJ2-7; 7 nucleotides align to TRBD2. V lost 5 bases and J lost 1; bases outside the gene matches: 5. The CDR3 length is 14 residues. In germline, CDR1 is LNHDA, CDR2 SQIVND (reference sequence). CDR3 protein: CASSAGDLSYEQYF. The CDR3 region has the DNA TGTGCCAGTAGTGCGGGGGACCTATCCTACGAGCAGTACTTC.

There are a few counts of this clonotype. The junction departs from germline at one end; a sequencing error may be responsible. The chain has TRBV2 and TRBJ1-1, with D tentatively TRBD1 (6 bases). The germline V gene encodes CDR1 SNHLY and CDR2 FYNNEI. The CDR3 totals 14 residues. The CDR3 coding sequence is TGTGCCAGCAGCGAAGATACAGGGTTTCCTGAAGCTTTCTTT. Translation gives CASSEDTGFPEAFF.

The chain carries TRBV12-3 or TRBV12-4 and TRBJ2-1; D may be TRBD2 (5 bases). CDR3 length: 16 residues. V lost 1 base and J 7 bases, leaving 17 bases between the germline ends. The CDR3 loop is CASSLVLAQQINEQFF. Here the CDR3 DNA reads TGTGCCAGCAGTTTAGTCCTAGCCCAACAAATAAATGAGCAGTTCTTC.

This clonotype was observed a few times. The V and J genes are TRBV10-3 and TRBJ1-5; no reliable D call. The length of the CDR3 is 14 residues. CDR1 and CDR2 from the germline V gene are ENHRY and SYGVKD. The V and J ends lost 3 bases and 6 bases respectively, with 12 bases between them. The CDR3: CAISDLQIGQPQHF. CDR3 in DNA: TGTGCCATCAGTGATCTACAGATAGGTCAGCCCCAGCATTTT.

The chain joins TRBV7-9 to TRBJ2-3, with D maybe TRBD2 (5 bases). Trimming took 5 bases from V and 2 from J, leaving 14 bases between them. There are 15 residues in the CDR3. Germline V lookup: CDR1 SEHNR, CDR2 FQNEAQ (reference sequence). In nucleotides, the CDR3 is TGTGCCAGCAGCCCCCGGGGAAGGGCCACAGATACGCAGTATTTT. Amino acid sequence: CASSPRGRATDTQYF.

The chain's CDR3 is CASNWDTSSGGANVLTF. Written as DNA, the CDR3 is TGTGCCAGCAACTGGGACACCTCAAGCGGCGGGGCCAACGTCCTGACTTTC. The chain couples TRBV6-2 or TRBV6-3 to TRBJ2-6, with a tentative D call TRBD1 (6 bases). V shed 7 bases and J shed 4 bases, with 20 bases lying between them. Germline V CDR1 and CDR2: MNHEY, SVGEGT. This CDR3 contains 17 residues.

The table lists this clonotype with a few counts. CDR3 sequence: CATGSTSGSYNEQFF. In DNA form, the CDR3 reads TGTGCCACCGGATCGACTAGCGGGTCTTACAATGAGCAGTTCTTC. J is TRBJ2-1 and V is TRBV24-1; 10 bases map to TRBD2. CDR3 length: 15 amino acids. Losses at the gene ends were 9 bases for V and 4 bases for J; bases not matched to a gene: 8. CDR1 and CDR2 (germline): KGHDR, SFDVKD.

The V call is TRBV30, the J call TRBJ2-3; 9 nucleotides align to TRBD2. Per germline, CDR1 GTSNPN and CDR2 SVGIG (reference sequence). CDR3 size: 15 residues. Unmatched junction bases numbered 8, after V lost 5 bases and J lost 2 bases. CDR3 sequence reads: CAWARLAAPTDTQYF. DNA of the CDR3: TGTGCCTGGGCAAGACTAGCGGCGCCCACAGATACGCAGTATTTT.

The rearrangement joins TRBV5-5 to TRBJ1-2; TRBD1 might be the D (5 bases). Germline-derived CDR1 and CDR2 are SGHKS and YYEKEE (reference sequence). CDR3 length: 13 residues. Trimming left V 4 bases short and J 4 bases short, with 11 bases between. Here the CDR3 reads CASSTTGLYGYTF. CDR3 DNA sequence: TGTGCCAGCAGCACCACAGGTCTCTATGGCTACACCTTC. The full variable domain, rest sourced from reference TRBV5-5 and TRBJ1-2, is DAGVTQSPTHLIKTRGQQVTLRCSPISGHKSVSWYQQVLGQGPQFIFQYYEKEERGRGNFPDRFSARQFPNYSSELNVNALLLGDSALYLCASSTTGLYGYTFGSGTRLTVV.

This chain uses TRBV30 with TRBJ2-3; D may be TRBD2 (5 bases). The V end lost 8 bases, the J end lost 2 bases, and 14 bases lay between the germline ends. The CDR3 length is 13 residues. The V gene's germline CDR1 is GTSNPN and CDR2 SVGIG (reference sequence). The CDR3 nucleotides read TGTGCCCAACTAGGGCCCCTCACAGATACGCAGTATTTT. It encodes CAQLGPLTDTQYF.

In its sample, this clonotype was seen a few times. V gene TRBV18 combines with J gene TRBJ1-2; D not resolved. The V gene's germline CDR1 is KGHSH and CDR2 LQKENI. The CDR3 loop spans 16 amino acids. Trimming removed 5 bases at V and 0 bases at J, with 16 bases between. The CDR3 DNA reads TGTGCCAGCTCAGAGGAGGACGGAGGTCCTAACTATGGCTACACCTTC. The encoded protein is CASSEEDGGPNYGYTF.

This clonotype was picked up a small number of times. This sequence joins TRBV7-2 and TRBJ2-7; TRBD2 agrees at 7 bases. J gave up 7 bases and V 5 bases, and 11 bases lay outside the gene matches. The germline gives CDR1 SGHTA, CDR2 FQGNSA. The length of the CDR3 is 14 residues. DNA for the CDR3: TGTGCCAGCAGCGGTAGCGGGTCCTTCTGGGAGCAGTACTTC. Its translation: CASSGSGSFWEQYF.

This clonotype was detected a few times. The CDR3 DNA reads TGTGCCACGGGACTAGCGGGGATCAATGAGCAGTTCTTC. Translation gives CATGLAGINEQFF. This chain links TRBV28 with TRBJ2-1; 13 nucleotides match TRBD2. V lost 10 bases and J lost 6; bases outside the gene matches: 3. CDR3 size: 13 residues. Germline V lookup: CDR1 MDHEN, CDR2 SYDVKM.

The chain employs TRBV27 and TRBJ2-7, with TRBD1 identical over 8 bases. The CDR3 is made up of 16 amino acids. Per the germline V gene, CDR1 is MNHEY and CDR2 is SMNVEV (reference sequence). J was trimmed by 3 bases and V by 8 bases; bases with no gene match: 15. In nucleotides, the CDR3 is TGTGCCAGCCTGGGACACGGGACAGGTGGGGTCTACGAGCAGTACTTC. This gives the protein CASLGHGTGGVYEQYF.

This clonotype was found many times. The rearrangement joins TRBV27 to TRBJ2-7; TRBD2 agrees at 10 bases. J gave up 2 bases and V 3 bases, and 4 bases lay outside the gene matches. Germline V gene data show CDR1 as MNHEY and CDR2 as SMNVEV (reference sequence). This CDR3 has 15 amino acids. DNA of the CDR3: TGTGCCAGCAGTTTTGCCACTAGCGGGGCCTACGAGCAGTACTTC. Encoded protein: CASSFATSGAYEQYF.

Worth noting for this clonotype: Because it lacks the conserved phenylalanine or tryptophan at the end, this CDR3 is likely a read error. The chain links TRBV27 to TRBJ2-5; 9 positions agree with TRBD1. The length of the CDR3 is 16 residues. From germline, CDR1 is MNHEY and CDR2 SMNVEV (reference sequence). V dropped 6 bases and J dropped 0; count of bases not matched to a gene: 8. The CDR3 nucleotides read TGTGCCAGCAGCTATACCGGGACAGGGTACCAAGAGACCCAGTACCTC. This sequence encodes CASSYTGTGYQETQYL.

The chain carries TRBV27 and TRBJ2-4, with 11 bases aligning to TRBD1. The CDR3 contains 14 residues. Germline CDR1 is MNHEY and CDR2 is SMNVEV (reference sequence). V lost 6 bases, J lost 9 bases, and 7 bases stayed unmatched. The CDR3 spells CASRGTGGMSIQYF. The CDR3 DNA sequence: TGTGCCAGCAGAGGGACAGGGGGGATGAGCATTCAGTACTTC.

This sequence joins TRBV28 and TRBJ1-5, with a weak D call TRBD1 (6 bases). This CDR3 has 14 residues. Trimming removed 4 bases from V and 7 bases from J, with 14 bases in between. In germline, CDR1 is MDHEN, CDR2 SYDVKM. The chain's CDR3 is CASSSNRVLQPQHF. Here the CDR3 DNA reads TGTGCCAGCAGTTCAAACAGGGTTCTACAGCCCCAGCATTTT.

This clonotype was found a few times. The chain recombines TRBV3-1 with TRBJ2-7; D call uncertain. Germline assignment: CDR1 LGHDT and CDR2 YNNKEL (reference sequence). V was shortened by 3 bases and J by 2 bases, with 11 bases between the two germline ends. The CDR3 spans 14 residues. In DNA, the CDR3 is TGTGCCAGCAGCCAGGTTCCTGGACCCTACGAGCAGTACTTC. It is translated as CASSQVPGPYEQYF.

The genes are TRBV27 and TRBJ2-7, with a weak D call TRBD1 (5 bases). In germline, CDR1 is MNHEY, CDR2 SMNVEV (reference sequence). Between the trimmed V and J ends, which lost 4 bases and 1 base, there was a span of 17 bases. This CDR3 spans 16 amino acids. The CDR3 DNA reads TGTGCCAGCAGTTCCCTACAGGCAGTAATTTCCTACGAGCAGTACTTC. Its protein product is CASSSLQAVISYEQYF.

This clonotype was counted between two and nine times. V gene TRBV19 combines with J gene TRBJ1-1, with TRBD1 as a possible D gene (5 bases). CDR3 size: 16 residues. The ends were cut back, 2 bases at V and 1 base at J, with 14 bases in the middle. Germline CDR1 LNHDA, CDR2 SQIVND (reference sequence). The CDR3 region is CASSINWGRENTEAFF. CDR3 nucleotides: TGTGCCAGTAGTATAAATTGGGGCAGAGAGAACACTGAAGCTTTCTTT.

The chain links TRBV5-1 to TRBJ2-3, with TRBD1 identical over 7 bases. CDR1 and CDR2 from the germline V gene are SGHRS and YFSETQ. The V gene end was trimmed by 1 base and the J gene end by 6 bases; junction bases not matched to a gene: 11. This CDR3 contains 16 residues. CDR3 sequence reads: CASSLSRGGARDTQYF. The DNA for the CDR3 is TGCGCCAGCAGCTTGTCACGAGGGGGCGCGAGGGATACGCAGTATTTT. Using reference TRBV5-1 and TRBJ2-3 for the parts outside the CDR3, the full variable domain is KAGVTQTPRYLIKTRGQQVTLSCSPISGHRSVSWYQQTPGQGLQFLFEYFSETQRNKGNFPGRFSGRQFSNSRSEMNVSTLELGDSALYLCASSLSRGGARDTQYFGPGTRLTVL.

V is TRBV10-3 and J is TRBJ2-1, with D hard to call. The CDR3 loop spans 12 amino acids. Germline assignment: CDR1 ENHRY and CDR2 SYGVKD. Trimming took off 3 bases at V and 8 bases at J, with 8 bases between the two ends. The CDR3 loop reads CAISDLGYEQFF. The CDR3, as DNA: TGTGCCATCAGTGACCTAGGTTATGAGCAGTTCTTC.

The DNA for the CDR3 is TGTGCCAGCAGTGTTCCGGGACAGGGAAACTATGAGCAGTACTTC. Translation: CASSVPGQGNYEQYF. J is TRBJ2-7 and V is TRBV25-1, with 9 bases aligning to TRBD1. V trimming: 4 bases; J trimming: 7 bases; junction bases outside the gene matches: 11. The germline CDR1 and CDR2 sequences are MGHDK and SYGVNS. The CDR3 covers 15 residues.